This T cell receptor beta chain was identified during a study of CD4 T cells in relation to SARS-CoV-2 and coronaviruses. Across the whole study: After roughly eleven days of antigen culture, PBMC TCR beta CDR3s were sequenced. Findings of the study overall: SARS-CoV-2-driven expansion was significantly weaker in crossreactive than monoreactive clones.

This CDR3 contains 16 residues. V lost 4 bases and J 7 bases, leaving 18 bases between the germline ends. The germline V gene encodes CDR1 SGHNT and CDR2 YYREEE (reference sequence). CD4+ T cells from unexposed donors were obtained before the COVID-19 pandemic (2011-2018). The cells were cultured for about 10 days before CD4+ T cells were isolated. Fresh IL-2 medium replaced half the medium on days 3 and 7. Sequenced by immunoSEQ multiplex PCR; TCRdb stores in-frame clones only, minus some. The sample lists about 21,000 clones, 74% occurring once. This clone was observed a few times. Its matching antigen is unknown.

The rearrangement joins TRBV5-4 to TRBJ1-6, with D possibly being TRBD1 (6 bases). Sequencing was done on a sample of CD4+ T cells from PBMCs, cultured in vitro. This TCR was sampled from a human donor in good health. The CDR3 sequence is CASSVRGAGGNSPLHF. The CDR3 region has the DNA TGTGCCAGCAGCGTGAGGGGGGCTGGGGGGAATTCACCCCTCCACTTT. The full variable domain, in which reference TRBV5-4 and TRBJ1-6 provide the parts outside the CDR3, is ETGVTQSPTHLIKTRGQQVTLRCSSQSGHNTVSWYQQALGQGPQFIFQYYREEENGRGNFPPRFSGLQFPNYSSELNVNALELDDSALYLCASSVRGAGGNSPLHFGNGTRLTVT.